This T cell receptor (beta chain) originates from a study of T cells in Graves' hyperthyroidism and ophthalmopathy. This clonotype showed up many times. Blood from later-ophthalmopathy patients was taken at first hyperthyroidism diagnosis. The CDR3 sequence is 14 residues long. Per the germline V gene, CDR1 is SGHAT and CDR2 is FQNNGV. V shed 1 base and J shed 2 bases, with 9 bases lying between them. TCR beta CDR3 sequences were amplified from RNA transcripts. Initially, a first-round RT-PCR of the TCR CDR3 employed the HTBI primer set. TCRdb re-called the multiplex PCR reads through MiXCR, storing one row per CDR3 protein. The sample contains about 280,000 distinct CDR3 sequences, around 25% of which appear only once.

The chain joins TRBV11-2 to TRBJ2-7; D is possibly TRBD1 (5 bases). The sample was blood. This clonotype was obtained from a middle-aged man with Graves' hyperthyroidism that later progressed to Graves' ophthalmopathy. The CDR3 spells CASSLGTPPYEQYF. CDR3 nucleotides: TGTGCCAGCAGCTTAGGGACACCTCCCTACGAGCAGTACTTC. Full variable domain (missing parts from reference TRBV11-2 and TRBJ2-7): EAGVAQSPRYKIIEKRQSVAFWCNPISGHATLYWYQQILGQGPKLLIQFQNNGVVDDSQLPKDRFSAERLKGVDSTLKIQPAKLEDSAVYLCASSLGTPPYEQYFGPGTRLTVT.